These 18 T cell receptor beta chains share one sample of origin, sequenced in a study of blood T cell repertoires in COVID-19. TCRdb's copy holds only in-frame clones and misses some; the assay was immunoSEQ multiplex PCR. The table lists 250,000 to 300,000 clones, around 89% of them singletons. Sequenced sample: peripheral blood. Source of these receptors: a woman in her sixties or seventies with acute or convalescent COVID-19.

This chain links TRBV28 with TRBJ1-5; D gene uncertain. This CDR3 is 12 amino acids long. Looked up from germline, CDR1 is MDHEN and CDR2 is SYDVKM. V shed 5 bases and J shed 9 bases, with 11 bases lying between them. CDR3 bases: TGTGCCAGCAGTCTACCCTCTGGGCCCCAGCATTTT. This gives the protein CASSLPSGPQHF.

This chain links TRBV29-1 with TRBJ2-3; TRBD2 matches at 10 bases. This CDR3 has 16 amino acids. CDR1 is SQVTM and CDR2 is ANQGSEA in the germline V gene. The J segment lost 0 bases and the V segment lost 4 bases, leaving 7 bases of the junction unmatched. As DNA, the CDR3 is TGCAGCGTTGCGCTAGCGGGAGCTCTTAGCACAGATACGCAGTATTTT. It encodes CSVALAGALSTDTQYF.

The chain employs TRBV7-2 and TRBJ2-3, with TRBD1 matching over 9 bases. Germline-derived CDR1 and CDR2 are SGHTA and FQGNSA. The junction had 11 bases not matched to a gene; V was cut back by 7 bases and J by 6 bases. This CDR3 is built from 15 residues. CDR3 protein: CASTPQGAITDTQYF. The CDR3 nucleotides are TGTGCCAGCACCCCACAGGGGGCGATTACTGATACGCAGTATTTT. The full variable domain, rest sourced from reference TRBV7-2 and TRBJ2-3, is GAGVSQSPSNKVTEKGKDVELRCDPISGHTALYWYRQSLGQGLEFLIYFQGNSAPDKSGLPSDRFSAERTGGSVSTLTIQRTQQEDSAVYLCASTPQGAITDTQYFGPGTRLTVL.

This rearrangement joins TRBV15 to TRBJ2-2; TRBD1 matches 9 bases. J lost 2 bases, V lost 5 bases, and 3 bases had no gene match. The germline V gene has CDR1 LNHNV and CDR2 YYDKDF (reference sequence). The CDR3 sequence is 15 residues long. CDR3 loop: CATSEGQGNTGELFF. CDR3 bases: TGTGCCACCAGCGAGGGACAGGGCAACACCGGGGAGCTGTTTTTT.

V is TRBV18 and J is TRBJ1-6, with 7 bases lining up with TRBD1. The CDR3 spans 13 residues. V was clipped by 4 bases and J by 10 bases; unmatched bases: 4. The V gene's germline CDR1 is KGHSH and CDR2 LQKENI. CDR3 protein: CASSRDRESPLHF. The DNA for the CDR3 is TGTGCCAGCTCACGTGACAGGGAATCACCCCTCCACTTT. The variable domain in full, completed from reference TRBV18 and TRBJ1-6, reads NAGVMQNPRHLVRRRGQEARLRCSPMKGHSHVYWYRQLPEEGLKFMVYLQKENIIDESGMPKERFSAEFPKEGPSILRIQQVVRGDSAAYFCASSRDRESPLHFGNGTRLTVT.

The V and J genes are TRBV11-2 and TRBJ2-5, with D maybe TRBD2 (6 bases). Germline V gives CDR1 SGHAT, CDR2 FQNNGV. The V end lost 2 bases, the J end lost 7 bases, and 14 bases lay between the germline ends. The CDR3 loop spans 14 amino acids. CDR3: CASSLPGVEGTQYF. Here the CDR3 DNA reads TGTGCCAGCAGCTTACCGGGGGTGGAAGGGACCCAGTACTTC. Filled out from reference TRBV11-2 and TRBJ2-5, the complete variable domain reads EAGVAQSPRYKIIEKRQSVAFWCNPISGHATLYWYQQILGQGPKLLIQFQNNGVVDDSQLPKDRFSAERLKGVDSTLKIQPAKLEDSAVYLCASSLPGVEGTQYFGPGTRLLVL.

The CDR3 DNA reads as TGTGCCAGCAGCCCCGGTGGTGGGGGAGGCTTCTCTGGAAACACCATATATTTT. Translation: CASSPGGGGGFSGNTIYF. The rearrangement joins TRBV9 to TRBJ1-3, with D possibly matching TRBD1 (5 bases). The V gene's germline CDR1 is SGDLS and CDR2 YYNGEE. The CDR3 spans 18 residues. The germline V and J ends were trimmed by 4 bases and 0 bases, with 20 bases remaining between them. Looking up the rest from reference TRBV9 and TRBJ1-3 gives the full variable domain: DSGVTQTPKHLITATGQRVTLRCSPRSGDLSVYWYQQSLDQGLQFLIQYYNGEERAKGNILERFSAQQFPDLHSELNLSSLELGDSALYFCASSPGGGGGFSGNTIYFGEGSWLTVV.

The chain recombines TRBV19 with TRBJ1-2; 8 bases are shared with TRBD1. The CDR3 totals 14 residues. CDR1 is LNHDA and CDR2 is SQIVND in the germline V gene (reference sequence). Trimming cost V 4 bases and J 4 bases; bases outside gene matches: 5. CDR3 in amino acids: CASSTGQGGYGYTF. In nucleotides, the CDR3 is TGTGCCAGTAGTACCGGACAGGGTGGCTATGGCTACACCTTC.

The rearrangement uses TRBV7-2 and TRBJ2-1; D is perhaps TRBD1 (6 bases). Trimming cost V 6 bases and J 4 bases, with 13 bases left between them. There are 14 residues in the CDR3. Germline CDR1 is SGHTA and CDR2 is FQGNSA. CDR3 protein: CASSSPRGYNEQFF. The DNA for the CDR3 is TGTGCCAGCAGTTCTCCCAGGGGTTACAATGAGCAGTTCTTC.

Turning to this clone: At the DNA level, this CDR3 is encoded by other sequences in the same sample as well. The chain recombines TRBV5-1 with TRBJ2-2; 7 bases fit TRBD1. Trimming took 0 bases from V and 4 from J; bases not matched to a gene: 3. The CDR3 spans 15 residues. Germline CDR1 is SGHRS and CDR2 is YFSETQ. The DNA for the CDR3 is TGCGCCAGCAGCTTGGGACAGGGCCTCACCGGGGAGCTGTTTTTT. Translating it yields CASSLGQGLTGELFF.

This CDR3 is CASTSGLAGVQETQYF. Here the CDR3 DNA reads TGCGCCAGCACCTCAGGACTAGCGGGTGTCCAAGAGACCCAGTACTTC. The chain couples TRBV5-1 to TRBJ2-5, with 11 bases lining up with TRBD2. The germline V gene encodes CDR1 SGHRS and CDR2 YFSETQ. The ends lost 6 bases at V and 1 base at J; junction bases unmatched: 8. The CDR3 consists of 16 residues.

The CDR3 is CASEPGQYYEQYF. In DNA form, the CDR3 reads TGTGCCAGCGAGCCGGGACAGTACTACGAGCAGTACTTC. V usage is TRBV6-5 and J usage is TRBJ2-7; 7 bases are a match to TRBD1. The CDR3 runs 13 residues. Germline CDR1 is MNHEY and CDR2 is SVGAGI. V was clipped by 8 bases and J by 3 bases; unmatched bases: 7.

The DNA for the CDR3 is TGTGCCAGCAGTTGGGACAGGGCTTCACCCCTCCACTTT. Protein: CASSWDRASPLHF. The genes are TRBV6-5 and TRBJ1-6; 9 bases are a match to TRBD1. V lost 4 bases and J lost 9; bases outside the gene matches: 1. The CDR3 loop spans 13 amino acids. Germline assignment: CDR1 MNHEY and CDR2 SVGAGI.

The CDR3 is CASSIRQNQPQHF. CDR3 DNA: TGTGCCAGTAGTATTCGACAGAATCAGCCCCAGCATTTT. The chain has TRBV19 and TRBJ1-5, with D possibly matching TRBD1 (5 bases). Germline V gene lookup returns CDR1 LNHDA and CDR2 SQIVND (reference sequence). The V and J ends lost 3 bases and 4 bases respectively, with 7 bases between them. This CDR3 is built from 13 residues. Full variable domain (missing parts from reference TRBV19 and TRBJ1-5): DGGITQSPKYLFRKEGQNVTLSCEQNLNHDAMYWYRQDPGQGLRLIYYSQIVNDFQKGDIAEGYSVSREKKESFPLTVTSAQKNPTAFYLCASSIRQNQPQHFGDGTRLSIL.

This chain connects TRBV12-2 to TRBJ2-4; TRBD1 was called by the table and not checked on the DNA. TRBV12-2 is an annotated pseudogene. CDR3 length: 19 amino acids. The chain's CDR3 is CASRLVCGQHLGAKNIQYF. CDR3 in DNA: TGTGCAAGTCGCTTAGTCTGTGGACAGCATCTAGGTGCCAAAAACATTCAGTACTTC.

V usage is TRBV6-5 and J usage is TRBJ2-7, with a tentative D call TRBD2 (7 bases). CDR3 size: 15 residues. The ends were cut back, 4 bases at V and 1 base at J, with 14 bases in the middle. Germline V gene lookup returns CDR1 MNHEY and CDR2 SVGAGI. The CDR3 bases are TGTGCCAGCAGTTTCACACAGGGAGGGTCCTACGAGCAGTACTTC. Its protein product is CASSFTQGGSYEQYF.

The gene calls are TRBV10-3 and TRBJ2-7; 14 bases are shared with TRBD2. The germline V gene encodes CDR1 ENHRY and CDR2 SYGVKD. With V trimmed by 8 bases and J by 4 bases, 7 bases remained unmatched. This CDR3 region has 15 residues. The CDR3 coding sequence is TGTGCCATCGGCTCTGGGACTAGCGGGAGTTACGAGCAGTACTTC. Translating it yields CAIGSGTSGSYEQYF.

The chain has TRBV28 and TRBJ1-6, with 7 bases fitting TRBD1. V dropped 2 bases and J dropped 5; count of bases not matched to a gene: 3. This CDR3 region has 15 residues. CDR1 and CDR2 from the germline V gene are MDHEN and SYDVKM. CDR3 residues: CASSLMGQNNSPLHF. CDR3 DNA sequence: TGTGCCAGCAGTTTAATGGGACAGAATAATTCACCCCTCCACTTT.